The rows below give T cell receptor beta chains drawn from one sample of a study of cytomegalovirus exposure and HLA in healthy donors. The assay was immunoSEQ multiplex PCR, and TCRdb's table has in-frame clones only and misses some. The profile shows roughly 190,000 clones, more than 60% of them singletons. The sequencing input was PBMCs. These receptors were obtained from a female donor in good health and CMV-seronegative. Each CDR3 is given with its conserved first and last residue. A D gene is named only where the DNA matches it firmly.

J: TRBJ2-2; length: 19; D: TRBD2; V: TRBV11-2; CDR3: CASSLDDSTSVLGTGELFF
J: TRBJ1-2; length: 14; D: -; V: TRBV2; CDR3: CASSPTAGADGYTF
J: TRBJ1-2; length: 11; D: TRBD1; V: TRBV29-1; CDR3: CSVWTGGGYTF
J: TRBJ2-2; length: 16; D: TRBD1; V: TRBV28; CDR3: CASSLRGPGLTGELFF
J: TRBJ2-2; length: 12; D: -; V: TRBV10-1; CDR3: CASSDTRGELFF
J: TRBJ1-6; length: 17; D: TRBD1; V: TRBV7-7; CDR3: CASSSAGQGSRNSPLHF
J: TRBJ2-3; length: 14; D: -; V: TRBV7-2; CDR3: CASSLGHSTDTQYF
J: TRBJ2-7; length: 16; D: TRBD2; V: TRBV27; CDR3: CASSALGSGRGYEQYF
J: TRBJ2-5; length: 14; D: TRBD1; V: TRBV11-2; CDR3: CASSLDRDQETQYF
J: TRBJ2-7; length: 15; D: -; V: TRBV21-1; CDR3: CASSTPGTSGYEQYF
J: TRBJ1-5; length: 12; D: -; V: TRBV10-1; CDR3: CASSVGDQPQHF
J: TRBJ1-5; length: 16; D: TRBD1; V: TRBV7-9; CDR3: CASSLQGGAPNQPQHF
J: TRBJ2-7; length: 15; D: TRBD1; V: TRBV5-5; CDR3: CASSLLRTGRNEQYF
J: TRBJ1-4; length: 14; D: -; V: TRBV19; CDR3: CASSTTGTKEKLFF
J: TRBJ2-1; length: 16; D: TRBD2; V: TRBV6-7; CDR3: CASSVQAGGSYNEQFF
J: TRBJ2-7; length: 15; D: TRBD1; V: TRBV5-1; CDR3: CASSRGQGSSYEQYF
J: TRBJ1-5; length: 16; D: TRBD1; V: TRBV5-4; CDR3: CASSSQGTGRNQPQHF
J: TRBJ1-1; length: 14; D: -; V: TRBV6-5; CDR3: CASSYDNAITEAFF
J: TRBJ2-3; length: 13; D: -; V: TRBV9; CDR3: CASSVSVPDTQYF
J: TRBJ2-7; length: 15; D: TRBD1; V: TRBV7-9; CDR3: CASSLLGTGWSEQYF
J: TRBJ2-4; length: 15; D: -; V: TRBV10-1; CDR3: CASSESAGSKNIQYF
J: TRBJ2-2; length: 15; D: TRBD2; V: TRBV7-3; CDR3: CASKLGGAGTGELFF
J: TRBJ1-1; length: 16; D: TRBD1; V: TRBV19; CDR3: CASSIGRGQRNTEAFF
J: TRBJ2-2; length: 14; D: -; V: TRBV11-1; CDR3: CASSLAPRDGELFF